This T cell receptor beta chain comes out of a study of blood T cell repertoires in COVID-19. Overall study: There were acute and convalescent COVID-19 samples, and they came from the United States, Italy and Spain. PBMCs, B-cell-depleted T cells, or T cells were the source of the cDNA or gDNA that made up the material.

The assay was immunoSEQ multiplex PCR, and TCRdb's table has in-frame clones only and misses some. This table holds 290,000 or so clones, approximately 85% found once. The sequence was obtained from a man in his forties or fifties with active or convalescent COVID-19. What was sequenced was peripheral blood.

The chain's CDR3 is CASKQGAHDYGYTF. CDR3 bases: TGTGCCAGCAAACAGGGGGCGCACGACTATGGCTACACCTTC. The rearrangement joins TRBV6-5 to TRBJ1-2; 9 nucleotides agree with TRBD1. Unmatched junction bases numbered 6, after V lost 7 bases and J lost 3 bases. CDR3 size: 14 residues. Germline values: CDR1 MNHEY, CDR2 SVGAGI.